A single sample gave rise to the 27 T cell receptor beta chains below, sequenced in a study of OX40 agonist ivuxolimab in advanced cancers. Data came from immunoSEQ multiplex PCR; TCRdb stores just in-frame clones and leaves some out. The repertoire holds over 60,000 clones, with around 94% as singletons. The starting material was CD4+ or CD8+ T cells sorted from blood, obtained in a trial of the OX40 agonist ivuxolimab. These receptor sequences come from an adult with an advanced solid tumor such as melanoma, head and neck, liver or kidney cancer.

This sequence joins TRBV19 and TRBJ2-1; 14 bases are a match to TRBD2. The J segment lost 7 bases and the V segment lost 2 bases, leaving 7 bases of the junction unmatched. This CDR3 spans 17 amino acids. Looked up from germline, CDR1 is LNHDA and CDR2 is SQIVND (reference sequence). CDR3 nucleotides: TGTGCCAGTAGTATACCGGGACTAGCGGGAGATGGGAATGAGCAGTTCTTC. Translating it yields CASSIPGLAGDGNEQFF.

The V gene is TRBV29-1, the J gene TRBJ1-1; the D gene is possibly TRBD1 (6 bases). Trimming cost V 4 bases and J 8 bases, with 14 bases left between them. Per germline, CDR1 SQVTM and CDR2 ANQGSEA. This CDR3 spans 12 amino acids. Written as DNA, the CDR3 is TGCAGCGTTGTTGCCCAGGGGATCGAAGCTTTCTTT. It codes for CSVVAQGIEAFF.

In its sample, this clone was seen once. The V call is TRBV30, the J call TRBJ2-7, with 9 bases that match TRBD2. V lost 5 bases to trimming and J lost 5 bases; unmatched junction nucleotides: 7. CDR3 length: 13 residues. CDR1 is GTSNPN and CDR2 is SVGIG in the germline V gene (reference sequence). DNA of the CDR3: TGTGCCTGGGACATGACTAGCGGCCACGAGCAGTACTTC. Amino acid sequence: CAWDMTSGHEQYF.

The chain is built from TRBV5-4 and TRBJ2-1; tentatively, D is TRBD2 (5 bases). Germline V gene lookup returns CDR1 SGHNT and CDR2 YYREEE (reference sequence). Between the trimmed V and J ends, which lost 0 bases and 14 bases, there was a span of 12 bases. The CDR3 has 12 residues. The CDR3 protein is CASSLESSGEFF. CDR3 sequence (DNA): TGTGCCAGCAGCTTGGAAAGCTCCGGGGAGTTCTTC.

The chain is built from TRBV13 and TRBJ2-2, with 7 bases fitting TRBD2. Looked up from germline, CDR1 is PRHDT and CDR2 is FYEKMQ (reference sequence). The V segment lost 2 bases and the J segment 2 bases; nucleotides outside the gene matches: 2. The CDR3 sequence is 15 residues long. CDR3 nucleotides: TGTGCCAGCAGCTTACGCGGGGGAAACACCGGGGAGCTGTTTTTT. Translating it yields CASSLRGGNTGELFF.

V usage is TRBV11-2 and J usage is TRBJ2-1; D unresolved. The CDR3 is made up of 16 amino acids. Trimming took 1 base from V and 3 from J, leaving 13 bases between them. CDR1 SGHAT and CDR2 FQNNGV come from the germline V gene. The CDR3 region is CASSLVLAVDYNEQFF. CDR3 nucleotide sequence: TGTGCCAGCAGCTTAGTTCTGGCTGTGGACTACAATGAGCAGTTCTTC.

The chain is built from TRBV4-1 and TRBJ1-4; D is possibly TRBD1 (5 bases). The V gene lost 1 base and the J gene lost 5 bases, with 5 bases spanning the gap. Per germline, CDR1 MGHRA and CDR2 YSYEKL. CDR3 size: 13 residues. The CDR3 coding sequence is TGCGCCAGCAGCCAAGGGGGGAATGAAAAACTGTTTTTT. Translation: CASSQGGNEKLFF.

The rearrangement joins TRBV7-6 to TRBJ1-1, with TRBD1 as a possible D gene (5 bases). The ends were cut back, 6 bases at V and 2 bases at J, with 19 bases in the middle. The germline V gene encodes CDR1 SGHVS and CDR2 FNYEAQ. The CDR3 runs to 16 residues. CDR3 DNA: TGTGCCAGCAGTCCAGGGCCAAAGTCCTCAAACACTGAAGCTTTCTTT. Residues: CASSPGPKSSNTEAFF.

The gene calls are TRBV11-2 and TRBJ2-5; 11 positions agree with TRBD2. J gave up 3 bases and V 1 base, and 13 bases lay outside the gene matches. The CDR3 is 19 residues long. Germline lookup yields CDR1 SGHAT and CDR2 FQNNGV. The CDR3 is CASSLGVPGTGLAEETQYF. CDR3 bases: TGTGCCAGCAGCTTAGGCGTTCCGGGGACGGGACTAGCGGAAGAGACCCAGTACTTC. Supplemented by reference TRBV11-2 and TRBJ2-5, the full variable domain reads EAGVAQSPRYKIIEKRQSVAFWCNPISGHATLYWYQQILGQGPKLLIQFQNNGVVDDSQLPKDRFSAERLKGVDSTLKIQPAKLEDSAVYLCASSLGVPGTGLAEETQYFGPGTRLLVL.

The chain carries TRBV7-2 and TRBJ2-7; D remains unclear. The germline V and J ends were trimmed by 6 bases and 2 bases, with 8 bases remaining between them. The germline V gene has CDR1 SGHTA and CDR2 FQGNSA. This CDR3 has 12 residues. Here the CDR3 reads CASSLGAYEQYF. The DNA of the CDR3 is TGTGCCAGCAGTCTTGGGGCCTACGAGCAGTACTTC.

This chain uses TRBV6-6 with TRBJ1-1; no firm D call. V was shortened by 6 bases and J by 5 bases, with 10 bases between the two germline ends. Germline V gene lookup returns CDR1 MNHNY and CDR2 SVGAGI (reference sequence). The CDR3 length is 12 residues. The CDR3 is CASRRTETEAFF. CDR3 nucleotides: TGTGCCAGCAGACGGACGGAAACTGAAGCTTTCTTT.

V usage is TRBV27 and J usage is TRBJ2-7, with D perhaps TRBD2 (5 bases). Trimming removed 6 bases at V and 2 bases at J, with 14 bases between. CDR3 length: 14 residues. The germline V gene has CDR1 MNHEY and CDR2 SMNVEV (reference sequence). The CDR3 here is CASSEVRAAYEQYF. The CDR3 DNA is TGTGCCAGCAGCGAGGTGAGAGCGGCCTACGAGCAGTACTTC.

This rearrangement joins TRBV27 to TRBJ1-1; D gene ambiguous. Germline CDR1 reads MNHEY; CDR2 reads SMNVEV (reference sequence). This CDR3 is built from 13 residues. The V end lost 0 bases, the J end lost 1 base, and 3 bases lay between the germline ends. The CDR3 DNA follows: TGTGCCAGCAGTTTATCAACGAACACTGAAGCTTTCTTT. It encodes CASSLSTNTEAFF.

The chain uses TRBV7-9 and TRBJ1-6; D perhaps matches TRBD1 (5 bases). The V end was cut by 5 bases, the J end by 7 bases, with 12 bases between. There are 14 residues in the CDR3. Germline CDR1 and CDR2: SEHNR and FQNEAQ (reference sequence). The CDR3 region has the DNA TGTGCCAGCAGCACAGGACGTGTAAATTCACCCCTCCACTTT. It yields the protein CASSTGRVNSPLHF.

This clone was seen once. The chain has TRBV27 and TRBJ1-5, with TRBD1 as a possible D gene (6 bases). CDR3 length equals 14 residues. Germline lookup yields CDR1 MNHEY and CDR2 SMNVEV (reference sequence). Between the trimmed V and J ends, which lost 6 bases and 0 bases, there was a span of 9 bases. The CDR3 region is CASRLGGSNQPQHF. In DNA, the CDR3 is TGTGCCAGCAGGTTAGGGGGTAGCAATCAGCCCCAGCATTTT.

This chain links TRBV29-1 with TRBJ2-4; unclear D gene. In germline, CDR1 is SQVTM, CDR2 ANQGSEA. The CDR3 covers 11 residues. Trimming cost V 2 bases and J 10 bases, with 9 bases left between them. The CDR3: CSVEYLGIQYF. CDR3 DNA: TGCAGCGTTGAATATTTGGGGATTCAGTACTTC.

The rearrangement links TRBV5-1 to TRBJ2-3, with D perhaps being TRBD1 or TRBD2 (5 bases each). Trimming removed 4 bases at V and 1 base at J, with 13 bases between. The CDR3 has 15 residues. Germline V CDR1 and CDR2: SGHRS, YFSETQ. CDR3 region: CASSDPGRGTDTQYF. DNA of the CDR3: TGCGCCAGCAGCGACCCGGGACGAGGCACAGATACGCAGTATTTT.

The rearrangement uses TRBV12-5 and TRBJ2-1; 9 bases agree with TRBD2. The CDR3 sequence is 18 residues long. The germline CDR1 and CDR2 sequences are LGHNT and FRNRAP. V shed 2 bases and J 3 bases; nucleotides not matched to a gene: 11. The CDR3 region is CASGLPPTGRGGYNEQFF. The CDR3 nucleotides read TGTGCTAGTGGTTTGCCGCCTACGGGGCGGGGGGGCTACAATGAGCAGTTCTTC. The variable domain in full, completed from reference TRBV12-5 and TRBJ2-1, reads DARVTQTPRHKVTEMGQEVTMRCQPILGHNTVFWYRQTMMQGLELLAYFRNRAPLDDSGMPKDRFSAEMPDATLATLKIQPSEPRDSAVYFCASGLPPTGRGGYNEQFFGPGTRLTVL.

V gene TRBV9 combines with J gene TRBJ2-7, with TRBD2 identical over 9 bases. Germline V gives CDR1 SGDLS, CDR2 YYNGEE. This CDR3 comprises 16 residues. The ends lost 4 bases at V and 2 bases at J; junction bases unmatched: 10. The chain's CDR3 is CASSPRVAGDPYEQYF. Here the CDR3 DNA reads TGTGCCAGCAGCCCCCGTGTAGCGGGGGATCCCTACGAGCAGTACTTC.

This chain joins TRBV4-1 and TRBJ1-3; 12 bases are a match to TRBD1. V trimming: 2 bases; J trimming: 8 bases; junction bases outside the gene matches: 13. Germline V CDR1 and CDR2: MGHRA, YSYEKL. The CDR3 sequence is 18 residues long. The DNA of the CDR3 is TGCGCCAGCAGCCAAAGGGGACTCCCGGGACAGGGGGCACACACCATATATTTT. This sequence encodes CASSQRGLPGQGAHTIYF.

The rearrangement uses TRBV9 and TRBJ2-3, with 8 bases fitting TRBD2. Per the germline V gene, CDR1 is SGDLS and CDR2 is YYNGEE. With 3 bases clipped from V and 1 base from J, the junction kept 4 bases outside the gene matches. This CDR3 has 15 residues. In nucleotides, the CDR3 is TGTGCCAGCAGCGCCTACGGGGGGGGCACAGATACGCAGTATTTT. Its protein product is CASSAYGGGTDTQYF.

CDR3 region: CASSERTGFYEQYF. In nucleotides, the CDR3 is TGCGCCAGCAGCGAGAGGACCGGATTCTACGAGCAGTACTTC. The chain recombines TRBV5-1 with TRBJ2-7; D is unresolved. Germline assignment: CDR1 SGHRS and CDR2 YFSETQ. CDR3 length: 14 amino acids. V was cut by 4 bases and J by 3 bases, with 14 bases left in between.

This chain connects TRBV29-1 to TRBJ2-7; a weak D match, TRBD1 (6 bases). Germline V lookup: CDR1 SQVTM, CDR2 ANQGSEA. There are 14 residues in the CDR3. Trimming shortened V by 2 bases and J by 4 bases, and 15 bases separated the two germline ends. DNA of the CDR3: TGCAGCGTTGAAATGACAGGCAGATCTTACGAGCAGTACTTC. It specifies CSVEMTGRSYEQYF.

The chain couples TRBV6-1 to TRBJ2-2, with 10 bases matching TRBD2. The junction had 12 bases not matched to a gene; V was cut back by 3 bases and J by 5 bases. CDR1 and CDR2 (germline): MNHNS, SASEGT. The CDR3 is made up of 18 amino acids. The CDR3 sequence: CASSDGLAGEYRTGELFF. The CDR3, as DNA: TGTGCCAGCAGTGATGGCCTAGCGGGAGAATATAGGACCGGGGAGCTGTTTTTT.

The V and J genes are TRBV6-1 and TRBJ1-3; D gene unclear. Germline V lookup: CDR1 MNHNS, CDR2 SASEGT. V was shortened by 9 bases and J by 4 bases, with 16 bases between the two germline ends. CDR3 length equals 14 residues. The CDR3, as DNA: TGTGCCAGTACCCAAGGTGGCACGGGAAACACCATATATTTT. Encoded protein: CASTQGGTGNTIYF.

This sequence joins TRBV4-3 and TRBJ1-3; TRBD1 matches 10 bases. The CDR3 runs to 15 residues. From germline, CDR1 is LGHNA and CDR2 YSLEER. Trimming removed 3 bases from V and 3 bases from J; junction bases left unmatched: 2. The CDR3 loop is CASSHGTGVGNTIYF. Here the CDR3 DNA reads TGCGCCAGCAGCCACGGGACAGGGGTTGGAAACACCATATATTTT.

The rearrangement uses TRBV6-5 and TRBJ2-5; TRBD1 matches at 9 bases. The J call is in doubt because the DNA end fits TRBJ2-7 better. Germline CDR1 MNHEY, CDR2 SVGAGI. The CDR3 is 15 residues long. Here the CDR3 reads CASSTTGGMLNEQYF. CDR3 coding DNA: TGTGCCAGCAGCACCACAGGGGGCATGTTGAACGAGCAGTACTTC.